Presented here are 29 T cell receptor beta chains from one specimen sequenced in a study of shared clonotypes between healthy human individuals. Only in-frame clones appear in the TCRdb table, and some are missing; sequencing was by immunoSEQ multiplex PCR. This sample carries 400,000 to 500,000 clones, around 80% of them seen once, and the ten largest clones take about 12%. Specimen: PBMCs. The receptor source for this set is a woman in her 40s in good health. Some clones in this sample may be carry-over from other donors' samples.

The rearrangement uses TRBV5-1 and TRBJ1-1; D might be TRBD1 (5 bases). The ends were cut back, 4 bases at V and 5 bases at J, with 15 bases in the middle. The V gene's germline CDR1 is SGHRS and CDR2 YFSETQ. The CDR3 runs 14 residues. In DNA, the CDR3 is TGCGCCAGCAGCCTCTCCCAGGGTGGGACTGAAGCTTTCTTT. Its protein is CASSLSQGGTEAFF.

CDR3 loop: CASSLVWNTEAFF. The CDR3 DNA reads as TGTGCCAGCAGCTTAGTGTGGAACACTGAAGCTTTCTTT. The chain links TRBV7-2 to TRBJ1-1; D not resolved. Germline lookup yields CDR1 SGHTA and CDR2 FQGNSA. The CDR3 loop spans 13 amino acids. Between the trimmed V and J ends, which lost 1 base and 1 base, there was a span of 4 bases.

J is TRBJ2-7 and V is TRBV9; tentatively, D is TRBD1 or TRBD2 (5 bases each). Trimming pared 4 bases from V and 1 base from J, leaving 15 bases between. Germline CDR1 is SGDLS and CDR2 is YYNGEE. The CDR3 has 15 amino acids. Written as DNA, the CDR3 is TGTGCCAGCAGCCCAGATGGGGGAGCGTCCTACGAGCAGTACTTC. Encoded protein: CASSPDGGASYEQYF.

The chain is built from TRBV5-1 and TRBJ2-7, with D possibly matching TRBD1 (5 bases). The V end lost 4 bases, the J end lost 4 bases, and 15 bases lay between the germline ends. Germline V gene lookup returns CDR1 SGHRS and CDR2 YFSETQ. The CDR3 loop spans 14 amino acids. CDR3 in DNA: TGCGCCAGCAGCACCAGGGTGCCCGGTTACGAGCAGTACTTC. Encoded protein: CASSTRVPGYEQYF.

This sequence joins TRBV5-4 and TRBJ2-3; the D is unclear. Between the trimmed V and J ends, which lost 1 base and 3 bases, there was a span of 9 bases. The germline CDR1 and CDR2 sequences are SGHNT and YYREEE (reference sequence). This CDR3 comprises 14 residues. This CDR3 is CASSLQARTDTQYF. The CDR3 nucleotides read TGTGCCAGCAGCTTGCAGGCGAGGACAGATACGCAGTATTTT.

This clone was detected only once. The chain uses TRBV7-2 and TRBJ2-1; 9 nucleotides match TRBD2. This CDR3 spans 15 amino acids. The germline V gene has CDR1 SGHTA and CDR2 FQGNSA. The V and J ends lost 3 bases and 8 bases, in that order; junction bases with no gene match: 8. DNA of the CDR3: TGTGCCAGCAGCTTCGGCGGGAGGGTTCTGGATGAGCAGTTCTTC. This codes for CASSFGGRVLDEQFF.

This clone has a count of ten or more. The chain joins TRBV2 to TRBJ2-7; D could derive from TRBD1 or TRBD2 (10 bases each). Germline-derived CDR1 and CDR2 are SNHLY and FYNNEI. V was shortened by 8 bases and J by 3 bases, with 38 bases between the two germline ends. The CDR3 is 21 residues long. Here the CDR3 DNA reads TGTGCCAGCTCGTTAGACAGGGGGCCTCCCGGGCTAGCGGGAGCCCTCTACGAGCAGTACTTC. This sequence encodes CASSLDRGPPGLAGALYEQYF.

This clone was observed a handful of times. The rearrangement links TRBV7-9 to TRBJ2-7; D unresolved. The CDR3 length is 11 residues. Germline lookup yields CDR1 SEHNR and CDR2 FQNEAQ (reference sequence). The V and J ends lost 5 bases and 6 bases respectively, with 8 bases between them. CDR3 in amino acids: CASSPGREQYF. CDR3 coding DNA: TGTGCCAGCAGCCCCGGACGCGAGCAGTACTTC.

The J gene is TRBJ2-7, the V gene TRBV7-9; 8 bases agree with TRBD2. Trimming removed 1 base from V and 3 bases from J; junction bases left unmatched: 11. This CDR3 spans 17 amino acids. Germline values: CDR1 SEHNR, CDR2 FQNEAQ (reference sequence). CDR3 coding DNA: TGTGCCAGCAGCTTAGGGGAAGGGCCGGGACTAGGCTACGAGCAGTACTTC. Translating it yields CASSLGEGPGLGYEQYF.

The chain has TRBV5-1 and TRBJ2-1; tentative D call: TRBD2 (6 bases). The CDR3 runs 16 residues. Germline-derived CDR1 and CDR2 are SGHRS and YFSETQ. The ends were cut back, 4 bases at V and 7 bases at J, with 21 bases in the middle. The CDR3 loop is CASSPEGTSWGNEQFF. Written as DNA, the CDR3 is TGCGCCAGCAGCCCGGAGGGGACTTCCTGGGGGAATGAGCAGTTCTTC.

The chain uses TRBV7-2 and TRBJ2-3, with TRBD2 identical over 11 bases. Per germline, CDR1 SGHTA and CDR2 FQGNSA. Trimming took 5 bases from V and 4 from J; bases not matched to a gene: 2. The CDR3 spans 14 residues. This CDR3 reads CASSTSGSADTQYF. CDR3 nucleotides: TGTGCCAGCAGCACTAGCGGGAGTGCAGATACGCAGTATTTT.

The chain links TRBV28 to TRBJ1-5; TRBD1 might be the D (5 bases). Germline lookup yields CDR1 MDHEN and CDR2 SYDVKM. The CDR3 has 14 amino acids. Trimming removed 7 bases from V and 7 bases from J, with 17 bases in between. CDR3 DNA sequence: TGTGCCAGCATCCCAGGGCAGCCGCACCAGCCCCAGCATTTT. Protein: CASIPGQPHQPQHF.

The chain recombines TRBV7-9 with TRBJ1-4, with D unclear. The CDR3 totals 14 residues. V lost 5 bases to trimming and J lost 6 bases, with 13 bases between them. Germline-derived CDR1 and CDR2 are SEHNR and FQNEAQ (reference sequence). CDR3 loop: CASSKGLGDEKLFF. The CDR3, as DNA: TGTGCCAGCAGCAAGGGCCTGGGAGATGAAAAACTGTTTTTT.

The chain has TRBV6-1 and TRBJ1-1; the match to TRBD1 covers 7 bases. The V gene end was trimmed by 2 bases and the J gene end by 4 bases; junction bases not matched to a gene: 7. Per the germline V gene, CDR1 is MNHNS and CDR2 is SASEGT. CDR3 length: 15 amino acids. The CDR3 loop reads CASSEMGQSGTEAFF. The CDR3 DNA reads as TGTGCCAGCAGTGAAATGGGACAGTCTGGCACTGAAGCTTTCTTT.

The chain carries TRBV5-1 and TRBJ2-2, with 9 bases lining up with TRBD2. Germline CDR1 reads SGHRS; CDR2 reads YFSETQ. CDR3 length: 15 amino acids. V lost 6 bases to trimming and J lost 0 bases; unmatched junction nucleotides: 3. CDR3 residues: CASTAGGANTGELFF. CDR3 in DNA: TGCGCCAGCACTGCGGGAGGGGCGAACACCGGGGAGCTGTTTTTT.

This clone has a handful of counts. This chain connects TRBV7-6 to TRBJ2-5; TRBD2 agrees at 8 bases. This CDR3 region has 17 residues. Germline V gene sequence: CDR1 SGHVS, CDR2 FNYEAQ. V gave up 3 bases and J gave up 3 bases; unmatched junction bases: 12. The CDR3 sequence: CASSLIGGSAGEETQYF. In nucleotides, the CDR3 is TGTGCCAGCAGCTTGATCGGGGGGTCAGCGGGGGAAGAGACCCAGTACTTC. Supplemented by reference TRBV7-6 and TRBJ2-5, the full variable domain reads GAGVSQSPRYKVTKRGQDVALRCDPISGHVSLYWYRQALGQGPEFLTYFNYEAQQDKSGLPNDRFSAERPEGSISTLTIQRTEQRDSAMYRCASSLIGGSAGEETQYFGPGTRLLVL.

V gene TRBV7-2 combines with J gene TRBJ2-7; 9 positions agree with TRBD2. Germline V gene sequence: CDR1 SGHTA, CDR2 FQGNSA. CDR3 length equals 15 residues. V lost 4 bases, J lost 4 bases, and 8 bases stayed unmatched. The CDR3 spells CASSSSSGRGYEQYF. The CDR3 DNA follows: TGTGCCAGCAGCTCGAGTAGCGGGAGAGGGTACGAGCAGTACTTC. Looking up the rest from reference TRBV7-2 and TRBJ2-7 gives the full variable domain: GAGVSQSPSNKVTEKGKDVELRCDPISGHTALYWYRQSLGQGLEFLIYFQGNSAPDKSGLPSDRFSAERTGGSVSTLTIQRTQQEDSAVYLCASSSSSGRGYEQYFGPGTRLTVT.

Here the CDR3 DNA reads TGTGCCAGCAGCCGACTAGCGGCCTCCTACGAGCAGTACTTC. Amino acid sequence: CASSRLAASYEQYF. The V gene is TRBV7-2, the J gene TRBJ2-7; 9 nucleotides align to TRBD2. Germline lookup yields CDR1 SGHTA and CDR2 FQGNSA. J lost 0 bases, V lost 5 bases, and 2 bases had no gene match. The CDR3 runs to 14 residues.

Only one count was recorded for this clone. The chain uses TRBV5-1 and TRBJ2-1; possibly TRBD1 for D (6 bases). CDR3 length: 15 amino acids. In germline, CDR1 is SGHRS, CDR2 YFSETQ. Trimming left V 0 bases short and J 3 bases short, with 10 bases between. The CDR3 spells CASSLEQGNYNEQFF. CDR3 bases: TGCGCCAGCAGCTTGGAGCAGGGGAACTACAATGAGCAGTTCTTC.

This clone was counted once. This chain joins TRBV5-6 and TRBJ2-7; 10 nucleotides align to TRBD2. CDR1 and CDR2 from the germline V gene are SGHDT and YYEEEE. V gave up 4 bases and J gave up 2 bases; unmatched junction bases: 6. The CDR3 covers 15 residues. CDR3 sequence reads: CASSPGLARAYEQYF. The CDR3 nucleotides read TGTGCCAGCAGCCCGGGACTAGCGAGAGCCTACGAGCAGTACTTC.

The chain joins TRBV16 to TRBJ1-3; D gene ambiguous. Germline loops: CDR1 KGHSY, CDR2 FQNENV. The CDR3 runs to 17 residues. V was pared by 1 base and J by 3 bases, with 16 bases between. In DNA form, the CDR3 reads TGTGCCAGCAGCCAATATCACAGCCAAAGGCATGGAAACACCATATATTTT. Translation: CASSQYHSQRHGNTIYF.

The CDR3 DNA sequence: TGCAGTGCCTACGACAGCCATGGCTACACCTTC. Residues: CSAYDSHGYTF. The chain carries TRBV20-1 and TRBJ1-2; D is perhaps TRBD1 (5 bases). CDR3 length: 11 amino acids. Trimming stripped 6 bases from V and 6 bases from J, with 11 bases between. The germline V gene encodes CDR1 DFQATT and CDR2 SNEGSKA (reference sequence).

This clone came up once. The chain couples TRBV7-9 to TRBJ2-1; 7 bases are a match to TRBD2. V lost 1 base to trimming and J lost 6 bases; unmatched junction nucleotides: 3. Germline V gene lookup returns CDR1 SEHNR and CDR2 FQNEAQ (reference sequence). This CDR3 is 14 amino acids long. The CDR3 nucleotides are TGTGCCAGCAGCTTAGGCGGGGGTGGCAATGAGCAGTTCTTC. It codes for CASSLGGGGNEQFF.

This clone was seen once. The chain links TRBV29-1 to TRBJ2-5; 10 positions agree with TRBD1. The DNA end favors TRBJ2-7, so the J call may be wrong. This CDR3 is built from 13 residues. Germline V gene lookup returns CDR1 SQVTM and CDR2 ANQGSEA. CDR3 sequence reads: CSVEVTGGDEQYF. The CDR3 bases are TGCAGCGTTGAAGTGACAGGGGGCGACGAGCAGTACTTC.

The chain combines TRBV14 with TRBJ1-1; D might be TRBD1 (5 bases). V lost 3 bases, J lost 3 bases, and 11 bases lay in between. The CDR3 has 14 residues. Germline CDR1 is SGHDN and CDR2 is FVKESK. CDR3 in amino acids: CASSQVTVYTEAFF. CDR3 bases: TGTGCCAGCAGCCAGGTGACAGTTTACACTGAAGCTTTCTTT. Looking up the rest from reference TRBV14 and TRBJ1-1 gives the full variable domain: EAGVTQFPSHSVIEKGQTVTLRCDPISGHDNLYWYRRVMGKEIKFLLHFVKESKQDESGMPNNRFLAERTGGTYSTLKVQPAELEDSGVYFCASSQVTVYTEAFFGQGTRLTVV.

V and J are TRBV7-8 and TRBJ1-1; tentative D call: TRBD1 (6 bases). V lost 1 base and J 5 bases, leaving 11 bases between the germline ends. Germline CDR1 is SGHVS and CDR2 is FQNEAQ. The CDR3 covers 14 residues. The CDR3 bases are TGTGCCAGCAGCTTAGGATTAGGGGGTACTGAAGCTTTCTTT. Translated, it gives CASSLGLGGTEAFF.

The V and J genes are TRBV20-1 and TRBJ2-1; 9 nucleotides agree with TRBD2. V was pared by 6 bases and J by 8 bases, with 2 bases of the junction left unmatched. CDR3 size: 11 residues. The germline V gene encodes CDR1 DFQATT and CDR2 SNEGSKA (reference sequence). CDR3 sequence (DNA): TGCAGTGCACGACTAGCGGATGAGCAGTTCTTC. Encoded protein: CSARLADEQFF.

CDR3 nucleotides: TGTGCCAGCAGTCCCGAAACCGGGACCAGGGAGACCCAGTACTTC. Its translation is CASSPETGTRETQYF. V usage is TRBV6-5 and J usage is TRBJ2-5, with D perhaps matching TRBD1 or TRBD2 (5 bases each). CDR1 is MNHEY, CDR2 SVGAGI, per germline. Deletions cut 5 bases from V and 5 bases from J, with 18 bases between. This CDR3 is 15 amino acids long.

The gene calls are TRBV23-1 and TRBJ1-1; D call uncertain. TRBV23-1 is an ORF; its function is uncertain. V was cut by 7 bases and J by 0 bases, with 12 bases left in between. The CDR3 length is 14 residues. The chain's CDR3 is CASNLDDLNTEAFF. In DNA, the CDR3 is TGCGCCAGCAACCTGGACGACCTGAACACTGAAGCTTTCTTT.